The subject of this entry is one T cell receptor beta chain. Its cognate antigen is unknown. This record comes from a study of early T cells in non-severe SARS-CoV-2 infection. The overall study: RNA in bulk from unsorted whole blood was sequenced, and chains were unpaired. General study findings and limits: Private and CD4 specificities were missed by VDJdb matching, skewed to anti-spike CD8.

Separate cDNA molecules each had unique molecular identifiers attached to them. TCRdb re-derived calls from the 5' RACE reads in MiXCR, one entry per CDR3 protein. The profile shows about 39,000 distinct CDR3 sequences, over 6% of them singletons. Germline V gene lookup returns CDR1 MDHEN and CDR2 SYDVKM. Deletions cut 4 bases from V and 8 bases from J, with 8 bases between. This CDR3 has 11 residues. The source of this sequence is an adult who was a healthcare worker with PCR-confirmed SARS-CoV-2 infection or an uninfected control (not recorded which). This chain connects TRBV28 to TRBJ1-2, with D perhaps matching TRBD1 (5 bases). Source material: whole blood. CDR3 sequence: CASSYRDGYTF. CDR3 bases: TGTGCCAGCAGTTATCGGGACGGCTACACCTTC.